This T cell receptor beta chain was identified during a study of CD8 T cells in Susac syndrome. Study as a whole: Sequencing included Susac syndrome patients, five or six of them with active disease and under 10 in remission.

Germline loops: CDR1 LGHDT, CDR2 YNNKEL (reference sequence). This CDR3 contains 15 residues. After removal of 3 bases from V and 7 bases from J, the junction contained 7 bases not matched to a gene. cDNA came from approximately 0.5 to 1 ug RNA primed by random hexamers. A single record per CDR3 protein comes from TCRdb applying MiXCR to the immunoSEQ multiplex PCR reads. The table has 240,000 or so distinct CDR3 sequences, almost 97% seen once; the top ten hold 0.095% to 0.12%. Sequencing of TCR beta was undertaken in CD8+ and CD4+ T cells derived from blood. TEMRA cells were enriched by FACS, while CD8+ and CD4+ T cells were obtained through a negative isolation that was performed magnetically.

The chain employs TRBV3-1 and TRBJ2-1, with 9 bases identical to TRBD2. The sequenced sample was CD4+ T cells from PBMCs. The sequence came from a human donor with Susac syndrome. CDR3 loop: CASSHLAGVRNEQFF. The CDR3 coding sequence is TGTGCCAGCAGCCACTTAGCGGGAGTAAGGAATGAGCAGTTCTTC.